Reported below is one T cell receptor beta chain. This clone's antigen is unknown. Per-nucleotide qualities are absent, and no much larger clonotype sits a single base away. Taken from the germline V gene (reference sequence), the CDR1 and CDR2 loops are SGHKS and YYEKEE. Spanning cysteine to phenylalanine, the CDR3 consists of 13 amino acids. Kept here is only the CDR3 DNA, which spans 39 bases and is read in frame from base 1. V lost 0 bases and J lost 12 bases, and the count of bases not matched to a germline gene is 4. Library preparation was by the immunoSEQ multiplex PCR assay. Drawn from immuneACCESS, this table holds only the in-frame rearrangements with V and J called that TCRdb kept. Clones are partly lost; checked studies trace under half to an unresolved V gene and leave the rest unexplained. Here the sample has around 99,000 clones; roughly 91% occur a single time. The ten largest account for approximately 15% of the sample.

The sample comes from a study of control samples from healthy donors and cancer patients (dated by TCRdb to 2018 to 2021). Recombination connected TRBV5-5 to TRBJ1-4, with 8 middle bases fitting TRBD1. The specimen sequenced was blood. This sequence originates from a woman aged 50 to 60 in good health. The CDR3 reads as follows: CASSLGTGRELFF. The base sequence is TGTGCCAGCAGCTTGGGGACAGGGAGGGAACTGTTTTTT.